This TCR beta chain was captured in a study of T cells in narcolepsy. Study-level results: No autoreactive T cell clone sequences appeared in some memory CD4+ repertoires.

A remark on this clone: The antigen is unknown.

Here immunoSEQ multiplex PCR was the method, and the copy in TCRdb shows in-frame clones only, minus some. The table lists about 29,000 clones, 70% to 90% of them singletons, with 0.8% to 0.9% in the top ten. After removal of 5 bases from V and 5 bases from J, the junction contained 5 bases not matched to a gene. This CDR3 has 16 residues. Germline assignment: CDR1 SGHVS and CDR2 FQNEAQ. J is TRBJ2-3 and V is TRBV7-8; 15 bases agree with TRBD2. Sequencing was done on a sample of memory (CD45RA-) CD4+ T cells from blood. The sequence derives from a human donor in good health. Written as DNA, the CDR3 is TGTGCCAGCAGCCTCCGGACTAGCGGGGGGGTAGATACGCAGTATTTT. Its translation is CASSLRTSGGVDTQYF.